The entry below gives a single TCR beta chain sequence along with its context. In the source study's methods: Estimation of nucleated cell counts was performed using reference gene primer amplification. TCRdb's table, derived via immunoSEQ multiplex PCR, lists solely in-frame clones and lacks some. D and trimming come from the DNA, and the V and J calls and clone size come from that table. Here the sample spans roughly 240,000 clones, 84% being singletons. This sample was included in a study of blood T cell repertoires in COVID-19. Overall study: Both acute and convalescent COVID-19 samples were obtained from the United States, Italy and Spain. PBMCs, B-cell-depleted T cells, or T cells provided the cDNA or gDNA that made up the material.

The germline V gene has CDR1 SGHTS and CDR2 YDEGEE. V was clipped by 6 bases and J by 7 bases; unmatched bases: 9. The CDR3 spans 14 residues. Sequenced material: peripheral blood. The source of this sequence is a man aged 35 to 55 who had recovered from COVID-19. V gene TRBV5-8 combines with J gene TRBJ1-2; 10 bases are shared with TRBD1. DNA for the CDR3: TGTGCCAGCACCCCGGGGGGGACAGGGGTTGGCTACACCTTC. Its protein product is CASTPGGTGVGYTF.